The sequence of this T cell receptor beta chain was determined in a study of T-cell reconstitution after alpha-beta-depleted transplantation in children. V lost 0 bases, J lost 13 bases, and 12 bases lay in between. This CDR3 is 12 amino acids long. Notes on the study in general: At day 60, the high TCRbeta diversity found in some patients originated from recipient T cells and thymic progenitors that had survived. Approximately two months post-transplant, alpha-beta T cells reportedly originated from several hundred expanded graft clones. Diversity and T-cell counts at one year after transplant derived mostly from new T cells.

Preparation of the TCRbeta library involved a method that used unique molecular identifiers. TCRdb called the PCR reads again in MiXCR, with one record for every CDR3 protein. The sample carries approximately 800,000 distinct CDR3 sequences, 15% to 20% recorded once. This clonotype was found many times. Its antigen is unknown. This specimen was PBMCs, mostly from graft donor cells, taken 360 days after TCRalphabeta/CD19-depleted stem cell transplant. This chain connects TRBV12-3 or TRBV12-4 to TRBJ1-2; D is ambiguous. The sequence derives from a male patient younger than 18 who had a stem cell transplant for acute lymphoblastic leukemia, so the T cells may come from the graft donor. CDR3 protein: CASSLALGRLTF. The DNA for the CDR3 is TGTGCCAGCAGTTTAGCGCTGGGTCGTCTCACCTTC.